The rows below give T cell receptor beta chains drawn from one sample of a study of blood T cell repertoires in COVID-19. Profiling relied on immunoSEQ multiplex PCR, and the TCRdb table lists in-frame clones only, not all of them. The data show about 360,000 clones, approximately 86% seen once. The sample consisted of peripheral blood. These receptors were collected from a human donor in a cohort sampled during active COVID-19. Both conserved end residues are part of each CDR3. D genes are given only for firm matches. Rows may omit the clone size; those that give it use once, few, many or a size class.

size	V	D	J	length	CDR3	DNA
-	TRBV18	TRBD1	TRBJ1-5	14	CASSGQGFGQPQHF	TGTGCCAGCTCAGGACAGGGGTTCGGTCAGCCCCAGCATTTT
once	TRBV27	-	TRBJ1-2	17	CASSLSAQGPTNYGYTF	TGTGCCAGCAGTTTATCGGCTCAGGGGCCTACTAACTATGGCTACACCTTC
-	TRBV2	-	TRBJ2-1	15	CARPQPGRPNDEQFF	TGTGCCAGACCCCAACCGGGTAGGCCCAACGATGAGCAGTTCTTC
-	TRBV9	-	TRBJ2-3	15	CASSVGTVSTDTQYF	TGTGCCAGCAGCGTAGGGACAGTTAGCACAGATACGCAGTATTTT
-	TRBV6-1	-	TRBJ1-1	12	CASSERNTEAFF	TGTGCCAGCAGTGAGAGGAACACTGAAGCTTTCTTT
-	TRBV30	TRBD2	TRBJ2-1	13	CAWSGTSGREQFF	TGTGCCTGGAGCGGGACTAGCGGTCGGGAGCAGTTCTTC
-	TRBV19	-	TRBJ1-4	13	CASKVQGGEKLFF	TGTGCCAGTAAGGTACAGGGCGGAGAAAAACTGTTTTTT
-	TRBV7-9	-	TRBJ1-1	12	CASSGLNTEAFF	TGTGCCAGCAGCGGGCTAAACACTGAAGCTTTCTTT
-	TRBV7-3	TRBD2	TRBJ2-1	16	CASSPSGGGTYNEQFF	TGTGCCAGCAGCCCTTCCGGCGGGGGAACCTACAATGAGCAGTTCTTC
-	TRBV5-1	TRBD2	TRBJ2-3	12	CASSRGADTQYF	TGCGCCAGCAGCCGGGGGGCAGATACGCAGTATTTT
-	TRBV19	-	TRBJ1-4	15	CASSIVQGENEKLFF	TGTGCCAGTAGTATAGTACAGGGTGAGAATGAAAAACTGTTTTTT
-	TRBV7-2	TRBD2	TRBJ2-1	15	CASSPSGRTYNEQFF	TGTGCCAGCAGCCCTAGCGGGAGGACCTACAATGAGCAGTTCTTC
-	TRBV30	TRBD2	TRBJ2-1	13	CAWSVAQGLAQFF	TGTGCCTGGAGTGTAGCCCAGGGACTAGCTCAGTTCTTC
-	TRBV24-1	TRBD1	TRBJ2-5	15	CATSDATGFGETQYF	TGTGCCACCAGTGACGCGACAGGGTTCGGGGAGACCCAGTACTTC
-	TRBV18	TRBD1	TRBJ1-2	16	CASSPVARDRNYGYTF	TGTGCCAGCTCACCGGTCGCTCGGGACAGGAACTATGGCTACACCTTC
-	TRBV10-1	TRBD1	TRBJ1-3	17	CASSGDRGLSSGNTIYF	TGCGCCAGCAGTGGGGACAGGGGGTTATCTTCTGGAAACACCATATATTTT
few	TRBV4-1	-	TRBJ2-2	15	CASSSQGGGTGELFF	TGCGCCAGCAGCTCACAAGGCGGTGGCACCGGGGAGCTGTTTTTT
-	TRBV7-3	TRBD2	TRBJ2-6	18	CASSPTSGGVSGANVLTF	TGTGCCAGCAGCCCTACCAGCGGGGGGGTGTCTGGGGCCAACGTCCTGACTTTC
once	TRBV28	-	TRBJ2-7	15	CASSRLGRSSGEQYF	TGTGCCAGCAGCCGACTTGGGAGGTCGTCTGGGGAGCAGTACTTC
-	TRBV18	TRBD2	TRBJ2-5	13	CASSGGDQETQYF	TGTGCCAGCTCAGGGGGGGACCAAGAGACCCAGTACTTC
-	TRBV7-2	-	TRBJ1-4	15	CASSLRRLRDEKLFF	TGTGCCAGCAGCTTACGCAGGCTGAGGGATGAAAAACTGTTTTTT
-	TRBV9	-	TRBJ1-2	14	CASSVDPSNYGYTF	TGTGCCAGCAGCGTAGACCCCAGTAACTATGGCTACACCTTC
-	TRBV13	TRBD1	TRBJ2-2	16	CASSARDRGQTGELFF	TGTGCCAGCAGCGCAAGGGACAGGGGGCAAACCGGGGAGCTGTTTTTT
once	TRBV7-9	TRBD2	TRBJ2-5	15	CASRKETSGAETQYF	TGTGCCAGCAGAAAGGAGACTAGCGGTGCCGAGACCCAGTACTTC
-	TRBV5-1	TRBD1	TRBJ1-4	15	CASSHSGTGNEKLFF	TGCGCCAGCAGCCATTCCGGGACAGGGAATGAAAAACTGTTTTTT
-	TRBV11-2	TRBD1	TRBJ1-4	14	CASSFDRGPEKLFF	TGTGCCAGCAGCTTCGACAGGGGGCCTGAAAAACTGTTTTTT
few	TRBV11-2	-	TRBJ1-6	12	CASSFLNSPLHF	TGTGCCAGCAGCTTCCTAAATTCACCCCTCCACTTT
-	TRBV4-1	TRBD2	TRBJ2-7	15	CASRSIGGVGYEQYF	TGCGCCAGCAGAAGCATTGGGGGGGTTGGCTACGAGCAGTACTTC
-	TRBV5-5	-	TRBJ1-4	15	CASSLTGATNEKLFF	TGTGCCAGCAGCTTGACGGGTGCAACTAATGAAAAACTGTTTTTT
once	TRBV11-2	TRBD1	TRBJ1-2	13	CASSPGQDYGYTF	TGTGCCAGCAGCCCGGGACAGGACTATGGCTACACCTTC
-	TRBV2	-	TRBJ1-2	14	CASSNRPERDGYTF	TGTGCCAGCAGCAACAGGCCGGAAAGGGATGGCTACACCTTC
-	TRBV23-1	TRBD1	TRBJ1-5	14	CASTPDREHQPQHF	TGCGCCAGCACACCAGACAGGGAGCATCAGCCCCAGCATTTT
-	TRBV9	TRBD1	TRBJ1-4	15	CASSSRTGDIEKLFF	TGTGCCAGCAGCTCCCGAACAGGGGATATCGAAAAACTGTTTTTT
-	TRBV30	-	TRBJ1-6	15	CAWSVVRGGNSPLHF	TGTGCCTGGAGTGTAGTCCGGGGAGGGAATTCACCCCTCCACTTT
-	TRBV19	-	TRBJ2-7	16	CASTPRVGIAFAEQYF	TGTGCCAGTACCCCCCGGGTTGGAATAGCGTTCGCCGAGCAGTACTTC
-	TRBV29-1	-	TRBJ2-3	14	CSGRTTLITDTQYF	TGCAGCGGCCGGACTACCCTCATCACAGATACGCAGTATTTT
many	TRBV6-5	TRBD1	TRBJ1-2	15	CATLTRTGAPYGYTF	TGTGCCACGCTTACCCGGACAGGCGCTCCCTATGGCTACACCTTC
-	TRBV10-3	-	TRBJ1-3	14	CAITTGLSGNTIYF	TGTGCCATCACCACAGGGCTCTCTGGAAACACCATATATTTT
-	TRBV7-9	TRBD1	TRBJ2-7	15	CASSQVRTGKNEQYF	TGTGCCAGCAGCCAGGTGCGGACAGGGAAAAACGAGCAGTACTTC
once	TRBV29-1	TRBD1	TRBJ2-3	15	CSVDNQGARGDTQYF	TGCAGCGTTGATAATCAGGGGGCGCGGGGAGATACGCAGTATTTT
-	TRBV29-1	-	TRBJ2-4	11	CSAEVGNIQYF	TGCAGCGCCGAGGTGGGAAACATTCAGTACTTC
-	TRBV4-1	-	TRBJ1-2	16	CASSQERSWGVAGYTF	TGCGCCAGCAGCCAAGAACGGTCGTGGGGGGTCGCTGGCTACACCTTC
-	TRBV3-1/TRBV3-2	-	TRBJ2-2	14	CASSPTGNTGELFF	TGTGCCAGCAGCCCGACAGGGAACACCGGGGAGCTGTTTTTT
-	TRBV30	-	TRBJ2-3	14	CAWSPGLGTDTQYF	TGTGCCTGGAGTCCAGGGTTGGGCACAGATACGCAGTATTTT
-	TRBV30	-	TRBJ1-1	15	CAWTTGLRMNTEAFF	TGTGCCTGGACCACAGGGTTGAGGATGAACACTGAAGCTTTCTTT